The 14 T cell receptor beta chains listed next were all sequenced from one sample in a study of cytomegalovirus exposure and HLA in healthy donors. Vbeta (60) and Jbeta (13) primers were used in the PCR. The method was immunoSEQ multiplex PCR; TCRdb's version includes in-frame clones alone and lacks a portion of them. This listing includes 68,000 or so clones. The sample taken for sequencing was PBMCs. These receptors all come from a female donor in good health and CMV-seropositive.

The chain employs TRBV9 and TRBJ2-7, with 7 bases lining up with TRBD2. V trimming: 3 bases; J trimming: 5 bases; junction bases outside the gene matches: 14. CDR1 and CDR2 (germline): SGDLS, YYNGEE. This CDR3 comprises 16 residues. This CDR3 is CASSGPGESGKNEQYF. The CDR3 DNA reads TGTGCCAGCAGCGGCCCGGGAGAGAGCGGGAAGAACGAGCAGTACTTC.

The V call is TRBV2, the J call TRBJ2-5; 7 bases agree with TRBD2. The germline V gene has CDR1 SNHLY and CDR2 FYNNEI. This CDR3 has 16 amino acids. V lost 6 bases to trimming and J lost 0 bases; unmatched junction nucleotides: 10. The CDR3 loop is CASRDLHRGDQETQYF. As DNA, the CDR3 is TGTGCCAGCAGGGACTTACATCGGGGGGACCAAGAGACCCAGTACTTC. Variable domain in full (rest from reference TRBV2 and TRBJ2-5): EPEVTQTPSHQVTQMGQEVILRCVPISNHLYFYWYRQILGQKVEFLVSFYNNEISEKSEIFDDQFSVERPDGSNFTLKIRSTKLEDSAMYFCASRDLHRGDQETQYFGPGTRLLVL.

The chain employs TRBV19 and TRBJ2-3; D possibly corresponds to TRBD2 (6 bases). Trimming removed 10 bases at V and 5 bases at J, with 10 bases between. CDR1 and CDR2 (germline): LNHDA, SQIVND (reference sequence). CDR3 length equals 11 residues. CDR3 nucleotide sequence: TGTGCCACGGGGGTTGTAGATACGCAGTATTTT. This codes for CATGVVDTQYF. The entire variable domain, with the rest obtained from reference TRBV19 and TRBJ2-3, is as follows: DGGITQSPKYLFRKEGQNVTLSCEQNLNHDAMYWYRQDPGQGLRLIYYSQIVNDFQKGDIAEGYSVSREKKESFPLTVTSAQKNPTAFYLCATGVVDTQYFGPGTRLTVL.

The gene calls are TRBV28 and TRBJ1-4; D remains ambiguous. The germline V gene has CDR1 MDHEN and CDR2 SYDVKM. The CDR3 loop spans 13 amino acids. V shed 9 bases and J shed 3 bases, with 11 bases lying between them. The DNA for the CDR3 is TGTGCCAGTAGAGACCAGGCTAATGAAAAACTGTTTTTT. Translating gives CASRDQANEKLFF. Full variable domain (outside the CDR3, taken from reference TRBV28 and TRBJ1-4): DVKVTQSSRYLVKRTGEKVFLECVQDMDHENMFWYRQDPGLGLRLIYFSYDVKMKEKGDIPEGYSVSREKKERFSLILESASTNQTSMYLCASRDQANEKLFFGSGTQLSVL.

The chain carries TRBV5-1 and TRBJ1-4; D gene unclear. Germline V gene lookup returns CDR1 SGHRS and CDR2 YFSETQ. The V gene lost 0 bases and the J gene lost 0 bases, with 6 bases spanning the gap. There are 15 residues in the CDR3. Written as DNA, the CDR3 is TGCGCCAGCAGCTTGGACGGGGCAACTAATGAAAAACTGTTTTTT. Its translation: CASSLDGATNEKLFF.

J is TRBJ1-4 and V is TRBV5-6, with D perhaps matching TRBD1 (5 bases). CDR3 length: 15 amino acids. The ends were cut back, 0 bases at V and 8 bases at J, with 14 bases in the middle. The germline CDR1 and CDR2 sequences are SGHDT and YYEEEE. The CDR3 is CASSLGQWDGEKLFF. DNA of the CDR3: TGTGCCAGCAGCTTGGGACAGTGGGATGGCGAAAAACTGTTTTTT.

The V and J genes are TRBV30 and TRBJ1-1; weak D call: TRBD1 (5 bases). Trimming removed 2 bases from V and 4 bases from J, with 20 bases in between. The germline CDR1 and CDR2 sequences are GTSNPN and SVGIG (reference sequence). CDR3 length equals 16 residues. The CDR3 loop reads CAWSSPRRTLSTEAFF. DNA of the CDR3: TGTGCCTGGAGTTCGCCCCGACGGACACTGAGCACTGAAGCTTTCTTT. The entire variable domain, with the rest obtained from reference TRBV30 and TRBJ1-1, is as follows: SQTIHQWPATLVQPVGSPLSLECTVEGTSNPNLYWYRQAAGRGLQLLFYSVGIGQISSEVPQNLSASRPQDRQFILSSKKLLLSDSGFYLCAWSSPRRTLSTEAFFGQGTRLTVV.

The rearrangement joins TRBV5-1 to TRBJ2-5, with D maybe TRBD2 (5 bases). CDR1 is SGHRS and CDR2 is YFSETQ in the germline V gene. CDR3 size: 14 residues. V was trimmed by 0 bases and J by 2 bases, leaving 8 bases between them. The chain's CDR3 is CASSLEPGQETQYF. DNA for the CDR3: TGCGCCAGCAGCTTGGAGCCGGGGCAAGAGACCCAGTACTTC.

This chain links TRBV13 with TRBJ2-1, with TRBD2 identical over 13 bases. Germline V lookup: CDR1 PRHDT, CDR2 FYEKMQ (reference sequence). V gave up 5 bases and J gave up 6 bases; unmatched junction bases: 1. This CDR3 contains 14 residues. CDR3 DNA sequence: TGTGCCAGCAGCCGGACTAGCGGGAGCAATGAGCAGTTCTTC. Protein sequence: CASSRTSGSNEQFF.

This chain links TRBV4-1 with TRBJ2-5; 7 bases line up with TRBD2. Germline CDR1 is MGHRA and CDR2 is YSYEKL. CDR3 size: 15 residues. V was pared by 4 bases and J by 4 bases, with 9 bases of the junction left unmatched. The CDR3 DNA is TGCGCCAGCAGCCTTCTGGGAGGGTTGGGAGAGACCCAGTACTTC. It is translated as CASSLLGGLGETQYF.

V usage is TRBV28 and J usage is TRBJ1-1; the D is unclear. Trimming pared 2 bases from V and 4 bases from J, leaving 11 bases between. Germline loops: CDR1 MDHEN, CDR2 SYDVKM. The CDR3 runs 14 residues. The CDR3 bases are TGTGCCAGCAGTTTACCGGGTTCGAGCACTGAAGCTTTCTTT. Its protein product is CASSLPGSSTEAFF.

The chain employs TRBV28 and TRBJ2-7; a possible D gene is TRBD1 (6 bases). In germline, CDR1 is MDHEN, CDR2 SYDVKM. The CDR3 extends over 14 amino acids. V lost 6 bases and J 2 bases, leaving 14 bases between the germline ends. The CDR3 reads CASSRQVWAYEQYF. The CDR3, as DNA: TGTGCCAGCAGCCGACAGGTGTGGGCCTACGAGCAGTACTTC. Complete variable domain (other parts from reference TRBV28 and TRBJ2-7): DVKVTQSSRYLVKRTGEKVFLECVQDMDHENMFWYRQDPGLGLRLIYFSYDVKMKEKGDIPEGYSVSREKKERFSLILESASTNQTSMYLCASSRQVWAYEQYFGPGTRLTVT.

V usage is TRBV6-5 and J usage is TRBJ2-2; 10 bases align to TRBD1. Germline V gene data show CDR1 as MNHEY and CDR2 as SVGAGI. The V gene end was trimmed by 5 bases and the J gene end by 4 bases; junction bases not matched to a gene: 1. The CDR3 sequence is 14 residues long. The CDR3 nucleotides read TGTGCCAGCAGTAGGACAGGGGGCACCGGGGAGCTGTTTTTT. This codes for CASSRTGGTGELFF.

This clone is identified as medium-sized from frequency. V usage is TRBV4-3 and J usage is TRBJ2-1, with 7 bases that match TRBD2. Trimming at V came to 1 base and at J to 2 bases, leaving 5 bases not matched to a gene. Germline V gene data show CDR1 as LGHNA and CDR2 as YSLEER. This CDR3 spans 16 amino acids. The CDR3 nucleotides are TGCGCCAGCAGCCAAGCATCGGGAGGTACCTACAATGAGCAGTTCTTC. Protein sequence: CASSQASGGTYNEQFF.